The clone carrying this T cell receptor (beta chain) has just a few counts. The antigen is unknown. The PCR ran on 60 Vbeta and 13 Jbeta primers. Original analysis: About 10 million shared chains were among the approximately 82 million unique TCR beta chains that a later analysis counted. The method was immunoSEQ multiplex PCR; TCRdb's version includes in-frame clones alone and lacks a portion of them. The DNA gave D and trimming, while V, J and clone size come from that table. Among 150,000 to 200,000 clones listed, around 90% were seen once. Germline V gene lookup returns CDR1 SGHVS and CDR2 FQNEAQ. V was pared by 4 bases and J by 0 bases, with 10 bases between. CDR3 size: 15 residues. This sample was included in a study of cytomegalovirus exposure and HLA in healthy donors. Study-wide points: TCR beta chain V- and J-gene trimming was linked, in a later analysis, to a missense variant in DCLRE1C. It is likely that the observed cluster of highly shared sequence variants was a sequencing artifact.

Sequencing input: PBMCs. The chain joins TRBV7-8 to TRBJ1-3; D unresolved. The receptor was derived from a woman in her late teens or twenties in good health and CMV-seronegative. The CDR3 sequence is CASSSRAGSGNTIYF. CDR3 sequence (DNA): TGTGCCAGCAGCTCCCGTGCGGGCTCTGGAAACACCATATATTTT.